One T cell receptor beta chain is described in this entry. Its antigen is currently unknown. The sample comes from a study of radiotherapy plus CTLA-4 blockade in lung cancer. CDR3 length: 13 amino acids. In germline, CDR1 is MNHEY, CDR2 SMNVEV (reference sequence). Trimming at V came to 8 bases and at J to 4 bases, leaving 6 bases not matched to a gene. Sequencing used immunoSEQ multiplex PCR; TCRdb keeps in-frame clones, though not all of them. The sample holds about 51,000 clones, 65% to 85% seen once. Findings and caveats of the study: It was early blood T cell clone dynamics, with interferon-beta, that reportedly best predicted response.

The TCR was taken from a human donor with non-small cell lung cancer whose response to radiotherapy plus ipilimumab could not be evaluated. The chain has TRBV27 and TRBJ1-2; 8 positions agree with TRBD1. The sample here was peripheral blood, taken from a patient treated with radiotherapy plus ipilimumab. In nucleotides, the CDR3 is TGTGCCAGCCGGCAGGGGGCGGGCTATGGCTACACCTTC. It yields the protein CASRQGAGYGYTF.